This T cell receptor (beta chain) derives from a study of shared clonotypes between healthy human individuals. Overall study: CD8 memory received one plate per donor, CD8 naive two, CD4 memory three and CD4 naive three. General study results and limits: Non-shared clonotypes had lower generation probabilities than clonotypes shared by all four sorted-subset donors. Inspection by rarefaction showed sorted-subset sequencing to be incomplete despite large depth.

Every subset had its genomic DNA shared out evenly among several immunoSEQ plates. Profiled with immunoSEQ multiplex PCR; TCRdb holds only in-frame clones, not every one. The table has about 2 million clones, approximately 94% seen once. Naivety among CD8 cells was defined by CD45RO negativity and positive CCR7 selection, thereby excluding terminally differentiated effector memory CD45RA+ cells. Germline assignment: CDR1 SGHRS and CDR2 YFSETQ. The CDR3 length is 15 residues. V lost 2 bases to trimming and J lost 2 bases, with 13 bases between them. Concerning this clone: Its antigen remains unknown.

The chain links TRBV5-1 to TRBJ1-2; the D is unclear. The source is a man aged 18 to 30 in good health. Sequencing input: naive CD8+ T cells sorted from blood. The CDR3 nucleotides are TGCGCCAGCAGCTTCGAGGGAACCCTAAACTATGGCTACACCTTC. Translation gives CASSFEGTLNYGYTF. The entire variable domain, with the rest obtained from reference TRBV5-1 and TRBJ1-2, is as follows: KAGVTQTPRYLIKTRGQQVTLSCSPISGHRSVSWYQQTPGQGLQFLFEYFSETQRNKGNFPGRFSGRQFSNSRSEMNVSTLELGDSALYLCASSFEGTLNYGYTFGSGTRLTVV.